This T cell receptor (beta chain) was captured in a study of blood T cell repertoires in COVID-19. About the research overall: PBMCs, B-cell-depleted T cells, or T cells were the source of the cDNA or gDNA that made up the material.

In the original processing: Reference gene primer amplification in the assay estimated nucleated cell counts. Clones were read by immunoSEQ multiplex PCR, and TCRdb kept only the in-frame ones, dropping some. V and J calls and clone size are given by that table; D and trimming were obtained from the DNA. The sample gives 75,000 to 95,000 clones, approximately 70% of which show up once; 20% to 25% is in the top ten. This CDR3 is built from 16 residues. Deletions cut 0 bases from V and 4 bases from J, with 13 bases between. Germline CDR1 reads SGHTA; CDR2 reads FQGNSA. Sequences were obtained from peripheral blood. The chain uses TRBV7-2 and TRBJ1-3; unclear D gene. The clonotype was recovered from a woman aged 55-69 years in a cohort sampled during active or convalescent COVID-19. The CDR3 protein is CASSLAITFGGNTIYF. CDR3 sequence (DNA): TGTGCCAGCAGCTTAGCGATAACTTTCGGGGGAAACACCATATATTTT. The full variable domain, with the rest looked up from reference TRBV7-2 and TRBJ1-3, is GAGVSQSPSNKVTEKGKDVELRCDPISGHTALYWYRQSLGQGLEFLIYFQGNSAPDKSGLPSDRFSAERTGGSVSTLTIQRTQQEDSAVYLCASSLAITFGGNTIYFGEGSWLTVV.